The T cell receptor beta chain described here comes from a study of CD8+ T cells in alopecia areata. Points on this clone: As yet, its antigen is unknown.

Study conclusions and caveats: In scalp and blood, many expanded lesional clones persisted during tofacitinib. Among patients, TCR sharing was less clear than in mice, a difference possibly due in part to HLA diversity in the patient population.

Germline CDR1 is SGHDT and CDR2 is YYEEEE. The length of the CDR3 is 15 residues. With 3 bases removed from V and 7 bases from J, the gap between germline ends came to 17 bases. Investigators isolated RNA and reverse transcribed it into cDNA to act as the sequencing template. Sequenced by immunoSEQ multiplex PCR; TCRdb stores in-frame clones only, minus some. The top ten clones hold 0.48% of a sample with about 200,000 clones, less than 45% of them seen once. Treatment meaning: oral pan-JAK inhibitor, 5-10 mg twice daily. Starting from PBMCs, sorting isolated CD4+ and CD8+ T cells. Sequences were derived from CD4+ T cells sorted from blood, sampled around week 34, from a patient treated with tofacitinib. The chain links TRBV5-6 to TRBJ1-5; D might be TRBD1 (6 bases). This TCR derives from a human donor with alopecia areata. In nucleotides, the CDR3 is TGTGCCAGCAGCTCATATCCACAGGGACGACAGCCCCAGCATTTT. Amino acids: CASSSYPQGRQPQHF.